This TCR beta chain was captured in a study of CD8+ T cells in alopecia areata. Overall study findings and caveats: With tofacitinib ongoing, many expanded lesional clones persisted in both scalp and blood. Scalp clonality decreased significantly with tofacitinib, and so did expanded CD8+ clones among the top 100.

Once RNA had been extracted, it was reverse transcribed into cDNA to act as the sequencing template. The table came from immunoSEQ multiplex PCR; TCRdb's copy has only in-frame clones and leaves some out. The data hold 200,000 to 250,000 clones, with 43% observed a single time. Described treatment: oral pan-JAK inhibitor, 5-10 mg twice daily. Peripheral blood and lesional scalp punch biopsies were taken from alopecia areata patients. Comment on this clone: Its antigen is as yet unknown.

The source material was CD4+ T cells sorted from blood, sampled around week 36, from a patient treated with tofacitinib. The TCR comes from a human donor with alopecia areata.

CDR3 DNA sequence: TGTGCCAGCAGCATGGGACAGGGTTTCTCCGGGGAGCTGTTTTTT. Residues: CASSMGQGFSGELFF. This chain connects TRBV11-3 to TRBJ2-2; TRBD1 agrees at 9 bases. Germline V CDR1 and CDR2: SGHNT, YENEEA. CDR3 length equals 15 residues. Germline trimming cut 5 bases from V and 6 bases from J; bases unmatched to any gene: 7.